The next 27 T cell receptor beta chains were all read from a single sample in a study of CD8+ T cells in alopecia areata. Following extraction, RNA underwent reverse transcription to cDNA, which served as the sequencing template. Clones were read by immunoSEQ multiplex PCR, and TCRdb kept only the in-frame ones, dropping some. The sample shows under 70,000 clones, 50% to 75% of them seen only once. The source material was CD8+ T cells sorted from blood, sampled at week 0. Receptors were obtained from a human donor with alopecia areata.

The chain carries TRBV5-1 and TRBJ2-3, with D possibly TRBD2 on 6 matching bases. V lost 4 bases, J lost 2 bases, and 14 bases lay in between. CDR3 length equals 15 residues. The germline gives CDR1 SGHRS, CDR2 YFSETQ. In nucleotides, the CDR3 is TGCGCCAGCAGCGGCGGGGACTGGATCACAGATACGCAGTATTTT. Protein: CASSGGDWITDTQYF.

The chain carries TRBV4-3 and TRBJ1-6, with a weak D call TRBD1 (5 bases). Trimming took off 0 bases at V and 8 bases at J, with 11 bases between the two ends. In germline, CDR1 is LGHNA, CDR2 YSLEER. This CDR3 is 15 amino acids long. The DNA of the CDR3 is TGCGCCAGCAGCCAAGATGGGACGGCAGATTCACCCCTCCACTTT. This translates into CASSQDGTADSPLHF.

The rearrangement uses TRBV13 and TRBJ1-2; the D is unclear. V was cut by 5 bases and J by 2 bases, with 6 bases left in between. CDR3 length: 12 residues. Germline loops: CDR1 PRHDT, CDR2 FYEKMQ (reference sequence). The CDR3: CASSTENYGYTF. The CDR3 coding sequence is TGTGCCAGCAGCACTGAAAACTATGGCTACACCTTC. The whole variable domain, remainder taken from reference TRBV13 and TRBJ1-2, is AAGVIQSPRHLIKEKRETATLKCYPIPRHDTVYWYQQGPGQDPQFLISFYEKMQSDKGSIPDRFSAQQFSDYHSELNMSSLELGDSALYFCASSTENYGYTFGSGTRLTVV.

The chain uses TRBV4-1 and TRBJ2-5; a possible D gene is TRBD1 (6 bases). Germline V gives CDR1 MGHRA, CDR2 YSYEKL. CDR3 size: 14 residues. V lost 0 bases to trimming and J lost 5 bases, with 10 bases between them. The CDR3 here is CASSQETGYETQYF. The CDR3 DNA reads TGCGCCAGCAGCCAAGAAACAGGGTACGAGACCCAGTACTTC.

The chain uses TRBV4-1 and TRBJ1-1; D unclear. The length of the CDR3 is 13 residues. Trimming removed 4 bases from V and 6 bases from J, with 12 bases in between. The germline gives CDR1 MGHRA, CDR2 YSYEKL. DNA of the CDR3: TGCGCCAGCAGCCGCCTCGGAGGTTCTGAAGCTTTCTTT. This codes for CASSRLGGSEAFF.

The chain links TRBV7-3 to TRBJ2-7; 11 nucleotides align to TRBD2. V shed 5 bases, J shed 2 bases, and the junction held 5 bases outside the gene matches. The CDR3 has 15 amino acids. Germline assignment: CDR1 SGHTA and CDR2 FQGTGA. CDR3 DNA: TGTGCCAGCAGCGTCCTAGCGGGAGGAACCTACGAGCAGTACTTC. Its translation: CASSVLAGGTYEQYF. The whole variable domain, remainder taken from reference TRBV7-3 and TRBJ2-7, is GAGVSQTPSNKVTEKGKYVELRCDPISGHTALYWYRQSLGQGPEFLIYFQGTGAADDSGLPNDRFFAVRPEGSVSTLKIQRTERGDSAVYLCASSVLAGGTYEQYFGPGTRLTVT.

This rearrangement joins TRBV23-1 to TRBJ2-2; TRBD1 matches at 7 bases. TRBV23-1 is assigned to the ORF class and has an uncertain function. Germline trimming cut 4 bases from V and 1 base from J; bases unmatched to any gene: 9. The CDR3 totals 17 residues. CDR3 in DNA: TGCGCCAGCAGTCTTCGACAGGGAATGAAGAACACCGGGGAGCTGTTTTTT. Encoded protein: CASSLRQGMKNTGELFF.

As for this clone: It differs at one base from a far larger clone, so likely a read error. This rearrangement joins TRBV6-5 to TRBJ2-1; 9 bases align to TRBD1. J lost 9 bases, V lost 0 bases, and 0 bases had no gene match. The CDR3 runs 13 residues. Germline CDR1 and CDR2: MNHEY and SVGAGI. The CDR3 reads CASSYSDRGEQFF. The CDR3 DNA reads TGTGCCAGCAGTTACTCGGACAGGGGTGAGCAGTTCTTC.

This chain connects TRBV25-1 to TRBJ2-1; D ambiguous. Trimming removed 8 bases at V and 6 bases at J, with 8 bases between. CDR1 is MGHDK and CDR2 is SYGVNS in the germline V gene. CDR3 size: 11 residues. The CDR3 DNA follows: TGTGCCAGCCTAAACTTCAATGAGCAGTTCTTC. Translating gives CASLNFNEQFF.

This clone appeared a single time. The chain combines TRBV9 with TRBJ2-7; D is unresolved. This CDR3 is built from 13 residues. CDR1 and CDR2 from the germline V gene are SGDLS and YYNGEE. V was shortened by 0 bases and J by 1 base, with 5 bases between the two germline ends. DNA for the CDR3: TGTGCCAGCAGCGTAGGGGATTCCTACGAGCAGTACTTC. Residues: CASSVGDSYEQYF.

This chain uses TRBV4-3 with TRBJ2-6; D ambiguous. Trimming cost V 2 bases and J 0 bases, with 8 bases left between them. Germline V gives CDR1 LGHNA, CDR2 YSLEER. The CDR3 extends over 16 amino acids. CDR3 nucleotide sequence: TGCGCCAGCAGCCAATTGAGGAGCTCTGGGGCCAACGTCCTGACTTTC. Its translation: CASSQLRSSGANVLTF.

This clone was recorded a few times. This CDR3 reads CSVSSGEQFF. The CDR3 DNA follows: TGCAGCGTTAGTTCGGGTGAGCAGTTCTTC. This chain links TRBV29-1 with TRBJ2-1; D ambiguous. Trimming pared 5 bases from V and 9 bases from J, leaving 8 bases between. The CDR3 runs to 10 residues. Germline CDR1 SQVTM, CDR2 ANQGSEA.

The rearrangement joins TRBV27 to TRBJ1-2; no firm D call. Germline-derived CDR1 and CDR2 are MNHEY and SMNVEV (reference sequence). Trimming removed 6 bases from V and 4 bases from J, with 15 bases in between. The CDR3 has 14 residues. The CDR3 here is CASSQSKGSYGYTF. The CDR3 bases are TGTGCCAGCAGCCAGTCCAAGGGATCCTATGGCTACACCTTC.

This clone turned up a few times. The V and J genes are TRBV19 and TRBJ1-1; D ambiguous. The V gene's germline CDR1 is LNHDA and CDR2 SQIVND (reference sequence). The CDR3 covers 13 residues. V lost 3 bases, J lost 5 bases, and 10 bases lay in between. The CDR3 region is CASSMEGGTEAFF. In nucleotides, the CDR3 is TGTGCCAGTAGTATGGAGGGCGGGACTGAAGCTTTCTTT.

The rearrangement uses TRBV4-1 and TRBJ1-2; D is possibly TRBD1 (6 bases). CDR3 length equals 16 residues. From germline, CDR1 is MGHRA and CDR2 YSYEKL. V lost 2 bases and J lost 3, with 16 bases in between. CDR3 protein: CASSQLISGAYYGYTF. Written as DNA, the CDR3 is TGCGCCAGCAGCCAATTAATCTCAGGGGCCTACTATGGCTACACCTTC.

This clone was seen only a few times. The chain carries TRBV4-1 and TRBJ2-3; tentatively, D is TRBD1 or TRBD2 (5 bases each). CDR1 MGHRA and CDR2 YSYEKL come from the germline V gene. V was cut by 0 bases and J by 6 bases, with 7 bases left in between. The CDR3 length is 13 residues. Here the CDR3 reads CASSQEEGDTQYF. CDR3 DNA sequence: TGCGCCAGCAGCCAAGAAGAGGGGGATACGCAGTATTTT.

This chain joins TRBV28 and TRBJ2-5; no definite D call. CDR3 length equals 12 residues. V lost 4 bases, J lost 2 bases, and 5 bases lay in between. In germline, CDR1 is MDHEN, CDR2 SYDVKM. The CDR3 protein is CASSSVQETQYF. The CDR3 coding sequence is TGTGCCAGCAGTTCGGTACAAGAGACCCAGTACTTC.

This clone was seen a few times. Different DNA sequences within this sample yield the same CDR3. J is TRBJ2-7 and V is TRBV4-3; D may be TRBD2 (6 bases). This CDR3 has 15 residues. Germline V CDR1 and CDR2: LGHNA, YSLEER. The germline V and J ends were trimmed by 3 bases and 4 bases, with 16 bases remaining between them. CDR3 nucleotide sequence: TGCGCCAGCAGCCATTCTGGGACTGGTGAATACGAGCAGTACTTC. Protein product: CASSHSGTGEYEQYF.

CDR3 amino acids: CASSSMLGAQYF. CDR3 in DNA: TGTGCCAGCAGTTCGATGCTCGGGGCCCAGTACTTC. V usage is TRBV27 and J usage is TRBJ2-5; D is perhaps TRBD2 (5 bases). The germline V and J ends were trimmed by 4 bases and 9 bases, with 12 bases remaining between them. This CDR3 comprises 12 residues. In germline, CDR1 is MNHEY, CDR2 SMNVEV (reference sequence).

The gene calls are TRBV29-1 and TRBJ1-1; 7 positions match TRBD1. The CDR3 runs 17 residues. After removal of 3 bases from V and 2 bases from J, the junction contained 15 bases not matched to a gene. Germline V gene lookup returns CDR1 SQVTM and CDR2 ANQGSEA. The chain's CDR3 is CSVDYEGQSTINTEAFF. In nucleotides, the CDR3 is TGCAGCGTTGACTATGAGGGACAGAGTACGATCAACACTGAAGCTTTCTTT.

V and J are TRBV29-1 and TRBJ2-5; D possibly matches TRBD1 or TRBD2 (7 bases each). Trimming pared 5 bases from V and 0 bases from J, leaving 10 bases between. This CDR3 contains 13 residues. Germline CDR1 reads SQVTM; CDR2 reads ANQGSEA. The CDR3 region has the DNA TGCAGCGTTCAGGGGGGGTACCAAGAGACCCAGTACTTC. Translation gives CSVQGGYQETQYF.

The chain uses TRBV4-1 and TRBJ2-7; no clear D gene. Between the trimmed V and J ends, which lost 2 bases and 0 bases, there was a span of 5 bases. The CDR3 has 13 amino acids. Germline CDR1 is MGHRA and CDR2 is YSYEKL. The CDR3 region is CASSQQVSYEQYF. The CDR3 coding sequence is TGCGCCAGCAGCCAACAGGTCTCCTACGAGCAGTACTTC.

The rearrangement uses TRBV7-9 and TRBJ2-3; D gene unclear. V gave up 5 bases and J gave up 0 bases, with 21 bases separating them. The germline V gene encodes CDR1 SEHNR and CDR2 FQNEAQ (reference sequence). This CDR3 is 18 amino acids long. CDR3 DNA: TGTGCCAGCAGCCAACCCCAATCTTGGGCTCGTAGCACAGATACGCAGTATTTT. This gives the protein CASSQPQSWARSTDTQYF.

The CDR3 DNA follows: TGTGCCATCAGTGAGGGGACTAGCGGGAGTTCGGCCTACAATGAGCAGTTCTTC. It encodes CAISEGTSGSSAYNEQFF. The chain carries TRBV10-3 and TRBJ2-1; 14 bases match TRBD2. Germline CDR1 and CDR2: ENHRY and SYGVKD. CDR3 length: 18 residues. V gave up 2 bases and J gave up 2 bases; unmatched junction bases: 5.

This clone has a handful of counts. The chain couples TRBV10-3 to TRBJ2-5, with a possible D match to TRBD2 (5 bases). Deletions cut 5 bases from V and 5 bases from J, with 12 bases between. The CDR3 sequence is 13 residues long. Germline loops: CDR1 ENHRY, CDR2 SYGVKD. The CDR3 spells CAISSGIEETQYF. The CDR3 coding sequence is TGTGCCATCAGTTCCGGGATTGAGGAGACCCAGTACTTC.

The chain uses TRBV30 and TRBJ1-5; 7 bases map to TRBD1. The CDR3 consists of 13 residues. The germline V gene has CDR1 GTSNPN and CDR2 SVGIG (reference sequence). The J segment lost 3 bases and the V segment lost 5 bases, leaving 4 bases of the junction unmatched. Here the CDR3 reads CAWGRGNNQPQHF. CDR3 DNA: TGTGCCTGGGGCAGGGGGAACAATCAGCCCCAGCATTTT. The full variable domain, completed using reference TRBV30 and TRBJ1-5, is SQTIHQWPATLVQPVGSPLSLECTVEGTSNPNLYWYRQAAGRGLQLLFYSVGIGQISSEVPQNLSASRPQDRQFILSSKKLLLSDSGFYLCAWGRGNNQPQHFGDGTRLSIL.

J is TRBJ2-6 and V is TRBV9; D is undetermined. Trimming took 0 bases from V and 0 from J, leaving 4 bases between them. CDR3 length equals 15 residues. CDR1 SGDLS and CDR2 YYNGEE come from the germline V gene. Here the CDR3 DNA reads TGTGCCAGCAGCGTAGTCCACTCTGGGGCCAACGTCCTGACTTTC. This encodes CASSVVHSGANVLTF.